This T cell receptor beta chain was observed in a study of radiotherapy plus CTLA-4 blockade in lung cancer. Study context: Patients showed objective responses in 15% to 20% of cases, and disease control was achieved by about 30%.

Receiving focal radiation plus CTLA-4 blockade with ipilimumab were patients who had chemo-refractory metastatic non-small-cell lung cancer. The protocol was immunoSEQ multiplex PCR, while the TCRdb copy is restricted to in-frame clones and leaves out a portion. The table records about 90,000 clones, about four fifths of them present only once. Only a few counts were recorded for this clone. Source: peripheral blood, taken from a patient treated with radiotherapy plus ipilimumab. The TCR sequence derives from a human donor with non-small cell lung cancer that progressed on radiotherapy plus ipilimumab.

The CDR3 spells CASSTDYEQYF. DNA of the CDR3: TGTGCCAGCAGCACTGACTACGAGCAGTACTTC. The chain carries TRBV7-9 and TRBJ2-7; D unclear. The CDR3 covers 11 residues. Germline V gene data show CDR1 as SEHNR and CDR2 as FQNEAQ (reference sequence). V was trimmed by 5 bases and J by 3 bases, leaving 5 bases between them. The variable domain in full, with the rest retrieved from reference TRBV7-9 and TRBJ2-7, is DTGVSQNPRHKITKRGQNVTFRCDPISEHNRLYWYRQTLGQGPEFLTYFQNEAQLEKSRLLSDRFSAERPKGSFSTLEIQRTEQGDSAMYLCASSTDYEQYFGPGTRLTVT.